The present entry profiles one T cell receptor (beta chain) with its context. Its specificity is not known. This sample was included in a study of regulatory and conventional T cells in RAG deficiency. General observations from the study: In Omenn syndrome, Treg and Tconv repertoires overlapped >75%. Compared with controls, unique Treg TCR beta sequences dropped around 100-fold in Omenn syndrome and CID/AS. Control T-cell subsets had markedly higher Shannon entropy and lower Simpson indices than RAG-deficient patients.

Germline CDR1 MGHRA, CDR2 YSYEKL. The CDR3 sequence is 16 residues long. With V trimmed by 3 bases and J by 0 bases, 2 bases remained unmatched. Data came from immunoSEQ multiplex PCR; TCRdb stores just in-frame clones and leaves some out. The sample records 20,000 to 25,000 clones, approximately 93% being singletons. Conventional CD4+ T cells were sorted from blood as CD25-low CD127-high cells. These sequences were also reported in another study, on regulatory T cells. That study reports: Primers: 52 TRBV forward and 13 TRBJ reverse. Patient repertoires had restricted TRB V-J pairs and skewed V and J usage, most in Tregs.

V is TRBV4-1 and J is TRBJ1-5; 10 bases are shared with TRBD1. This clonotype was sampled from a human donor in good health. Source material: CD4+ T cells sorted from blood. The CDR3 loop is CASSQGTGDSNQPQHF. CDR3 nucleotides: TGCGCCAGCAGCCAGGGGACAGGGGATAGCAATCAGCCCCAGCATTTT.